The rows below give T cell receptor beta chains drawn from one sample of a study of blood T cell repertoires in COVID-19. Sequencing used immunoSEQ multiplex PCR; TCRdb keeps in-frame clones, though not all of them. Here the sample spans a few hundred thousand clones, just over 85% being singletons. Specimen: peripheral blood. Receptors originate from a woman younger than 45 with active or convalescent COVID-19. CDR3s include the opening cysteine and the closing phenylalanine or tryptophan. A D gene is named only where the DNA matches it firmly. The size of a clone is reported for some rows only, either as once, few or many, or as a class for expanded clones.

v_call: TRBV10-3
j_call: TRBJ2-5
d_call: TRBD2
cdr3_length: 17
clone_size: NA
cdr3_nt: TGTGCCACCCCCGGGCGGGGTAGCGGGGGGGAACAAGAGACCCAGTACTTC
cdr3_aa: CATPGRGSGGEQETQYF

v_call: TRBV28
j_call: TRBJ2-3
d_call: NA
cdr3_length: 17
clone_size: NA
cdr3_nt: TGTGCCAGCAGTTTTCGGGAAGGAGGGGTAGGATGGGATACGCAGTATTTT
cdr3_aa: CASSFREGGVGWDTQYF

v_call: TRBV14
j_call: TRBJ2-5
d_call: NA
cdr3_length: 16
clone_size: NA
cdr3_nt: TGTGCCAGCAGCCGCTACAGGGATGGCTCTCAAGAGACCCAGTACTTC
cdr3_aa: CASSRYRDGSQETQYF

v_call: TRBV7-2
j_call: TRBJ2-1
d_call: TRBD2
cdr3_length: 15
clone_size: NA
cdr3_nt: TGTGCCAGCAGCCGCGGGGGGGCGTCTGACAATGAGCAGTTCTTC
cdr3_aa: CASSRGGASDNEQFF

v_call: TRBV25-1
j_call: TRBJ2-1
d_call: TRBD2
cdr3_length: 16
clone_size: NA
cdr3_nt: TGTGCCAGCAGTGAGACTAGCGGGGGGAGTAACGATGAGCAGTTCTTC
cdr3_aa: CASSETSGGSNDEQFF

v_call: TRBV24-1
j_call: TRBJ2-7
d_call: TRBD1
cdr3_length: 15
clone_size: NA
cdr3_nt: TGTGCCACCAGTGATTCCCGGACAGGGAGGTACGAGCAGTACTTC
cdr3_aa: CATSDSRTGRYEQYF

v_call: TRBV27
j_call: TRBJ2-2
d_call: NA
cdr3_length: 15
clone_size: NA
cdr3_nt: TGTGCCAGCAGTTTATCGAGCCAGGGGTCCGGGGAGCTGTTTTTT
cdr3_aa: CASSLSSQGSGELFF

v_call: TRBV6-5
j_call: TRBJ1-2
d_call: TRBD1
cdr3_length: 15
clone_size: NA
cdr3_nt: TGTGCCAGCAGTAGACCGGGACAGGGAAACTATGGCTACACCTTC
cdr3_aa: CASSRPGQGNYGYTF

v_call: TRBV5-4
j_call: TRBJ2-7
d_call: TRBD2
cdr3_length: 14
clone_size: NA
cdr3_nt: TGTGCCAGCAGCTCGGGAGGGGACCCCTACGAGCAGTACTTC
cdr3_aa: CASSSGGDPYEQYF

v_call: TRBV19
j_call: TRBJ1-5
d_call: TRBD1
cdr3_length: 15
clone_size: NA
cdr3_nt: TGTGCCAGTAGTCAAGGACAGGGCACCAATCAGCCCCAGCATTTT
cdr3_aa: CASSQGQGTNQPQHF

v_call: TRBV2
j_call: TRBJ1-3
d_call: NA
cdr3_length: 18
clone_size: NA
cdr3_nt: TGTGCCAGCACTCCTCGAACGGGAATACCATACCGGGGAAACACCATATATTTT
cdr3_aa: CASTPRTGIPYRGNTIYF

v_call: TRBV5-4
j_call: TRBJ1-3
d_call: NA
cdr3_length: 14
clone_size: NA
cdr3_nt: TGTGCCAGCAGCTTTCGTAGCTCTGGAAACACCATATATTTT
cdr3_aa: CASSFRSSGNTIYF

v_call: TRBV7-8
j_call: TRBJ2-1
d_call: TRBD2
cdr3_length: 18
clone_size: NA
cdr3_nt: TGTGCCAGCAGCTTATGGGGGCCGAGTAGCGGGGGCCGTGGGGAGCAGTTCTTC
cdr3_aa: CASSLWGPSSGGRGEQFF

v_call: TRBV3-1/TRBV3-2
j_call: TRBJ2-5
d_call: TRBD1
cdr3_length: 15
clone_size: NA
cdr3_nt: TGTGCCAGCAGCCAGGGGACAGGTCCCAGGGAGACCCAGTACTTC
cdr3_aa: CASSQGTGPRETQYF

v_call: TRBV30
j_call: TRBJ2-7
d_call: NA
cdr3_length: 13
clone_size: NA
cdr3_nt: TGTGCCTGGAGTAACAGGGTTTTCGACGAGCAGTACTTC
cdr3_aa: CAWSNRVFDEQYF

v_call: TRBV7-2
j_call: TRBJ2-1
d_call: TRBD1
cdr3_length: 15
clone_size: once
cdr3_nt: TGTGCCAGCAGCTTAAGACAGGGGGCCTACAATGAGCAGTTCTTC
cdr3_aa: CASSLRQGAYNEQFF

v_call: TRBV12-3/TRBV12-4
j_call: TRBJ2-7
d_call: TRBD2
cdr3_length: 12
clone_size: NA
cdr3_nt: TGTGCCAGCAGCCCCAAAGCGGGGGAGCAGTACTTC
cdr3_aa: CASSPKAGEQYF

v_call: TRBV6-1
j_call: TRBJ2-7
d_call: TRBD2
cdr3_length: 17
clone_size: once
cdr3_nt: TGTGCCAGCAGTGCACTAGCGGGGGCCCAAGGAGATTACGAGCAGTACTTC
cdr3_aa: CASSALAGAQGDYEQYF

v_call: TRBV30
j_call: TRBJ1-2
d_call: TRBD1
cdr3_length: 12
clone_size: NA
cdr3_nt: TGTGCCTGGGCGGACAGGGACTATGGCTACACCTTC
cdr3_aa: CAWADRDYGYTF

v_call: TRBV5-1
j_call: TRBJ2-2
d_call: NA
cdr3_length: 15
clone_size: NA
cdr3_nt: TGCGCCAGCAGCTTGGACTCTACGAACACCGGGGAGCTGTTTTTT
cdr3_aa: CASSLDSTNTGELFF

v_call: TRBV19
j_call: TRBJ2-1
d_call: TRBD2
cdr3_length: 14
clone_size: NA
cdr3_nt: TGTGCCAGTAGCAAATGGGAGGGCGACAATGAGCAGTTCTTC
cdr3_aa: CASSKWEGDNEQFF

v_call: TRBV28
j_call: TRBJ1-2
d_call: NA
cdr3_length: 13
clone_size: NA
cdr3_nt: TGTGCCAGCAGTTTTCGGGGGTGGTATGGCTACACCTTC
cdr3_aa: CASSFRGWYGYTF

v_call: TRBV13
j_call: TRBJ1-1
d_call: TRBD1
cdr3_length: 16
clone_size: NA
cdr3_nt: TGTGCCAGCAGCTTAGGCGTCGTGGGGACAGGGGATGAAGCTTTCTTT
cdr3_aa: CASSLGVVGTGDEAFF

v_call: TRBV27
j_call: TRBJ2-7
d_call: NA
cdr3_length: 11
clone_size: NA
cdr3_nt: TGTGCCAGCAGGGGGGGCTACGAGCAGTACTTC
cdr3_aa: CASRGGYEQYF

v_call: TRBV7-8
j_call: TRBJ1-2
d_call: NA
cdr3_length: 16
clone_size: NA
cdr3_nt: TGTGCCAGCAGCTTAGACCTGGGGAGGGGAAACTATGGCTACACCTTC
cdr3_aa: CASSLDLGRGNYGYTF

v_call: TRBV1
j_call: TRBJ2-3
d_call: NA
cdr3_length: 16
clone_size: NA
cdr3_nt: TGCACCAGCAGCCAAGAGCTAGCGGGGGGCGCCGATACGCAGTATTTT
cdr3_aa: CTSSQELAGGADTQYF

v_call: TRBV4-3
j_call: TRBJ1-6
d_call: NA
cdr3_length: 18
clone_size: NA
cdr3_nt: TGCGCCAGCAGCCAACGGGGGGACACCAACCGCGTTAATTCACCCCTCCACTTT
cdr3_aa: CASSQRGDTNRVNSPLHF

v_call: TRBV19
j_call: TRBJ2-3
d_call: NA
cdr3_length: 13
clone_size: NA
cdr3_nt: TGTGCCAGTAGCTCGACACTAGCCCCTACGCAGTATTTT
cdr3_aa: CASSSTLAPTQYF

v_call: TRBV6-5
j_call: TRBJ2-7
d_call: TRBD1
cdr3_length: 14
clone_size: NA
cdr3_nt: TGTGCCAGCAGTAGACAGGGGGCTCTTGGCGAGCAGTACTTC
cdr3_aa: CASSRQGALGEQYF

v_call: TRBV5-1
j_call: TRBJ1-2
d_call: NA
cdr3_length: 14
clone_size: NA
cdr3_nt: TGCGCCAGCAGCTTGTCAGTAGCGAGCTATGGCTACACCTTC
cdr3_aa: CASSLSVASYGYTF

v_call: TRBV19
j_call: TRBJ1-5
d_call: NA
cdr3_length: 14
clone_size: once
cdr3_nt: TGTGCCAGCTCGACAACTTGGGGCAATCAGCCCCAGCATTTT
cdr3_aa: CASSTTWGNQPQHF

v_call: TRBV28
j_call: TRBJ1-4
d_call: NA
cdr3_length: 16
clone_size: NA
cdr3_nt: TGTGCCAGCAGTGAAAAGGGGTGGGCAACTAATGAAAAACTGTTTTTT
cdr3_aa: CASSEKGWATNEKLFF

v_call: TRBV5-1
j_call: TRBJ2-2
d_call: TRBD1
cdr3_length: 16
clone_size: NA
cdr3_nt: TGCGCCAGCAGCTTGGTTCAGGGGGCGACGTCCGGGGAGCTGTTTTTT
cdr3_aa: CASSLVQGATSGELFF

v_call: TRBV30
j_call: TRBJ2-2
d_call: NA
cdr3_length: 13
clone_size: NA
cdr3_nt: TGTGCCTGGAGTGGGCAGGGGATCGGGGAGCTGTTTTTT
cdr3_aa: CAWSGQGIGELFF

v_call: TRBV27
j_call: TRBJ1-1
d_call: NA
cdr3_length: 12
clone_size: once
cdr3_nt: TGTGCCAGTGCAGGGGTTGGGACTGAAGCTTTCTTT
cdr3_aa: CASAGVGTEAFF

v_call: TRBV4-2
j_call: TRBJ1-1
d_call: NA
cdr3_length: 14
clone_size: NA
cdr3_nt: TGTGCCAGCAGCCAAGGGTGGACAAACACTGAAGCTTTCTTT
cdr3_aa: CASSQGWTNTEAFF

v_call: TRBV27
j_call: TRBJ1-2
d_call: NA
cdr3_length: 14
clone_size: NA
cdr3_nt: TGTGCCAGCAGTCCCCTAGGGGGTGGCTATGGCTACACCTTC
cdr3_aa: CASSPLGGGYGYTF

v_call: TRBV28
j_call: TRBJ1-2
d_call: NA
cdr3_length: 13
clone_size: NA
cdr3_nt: TGTGCCAGCAGCCAGGGGACGGCCTATGGCTACACCTTC
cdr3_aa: CASSQGTAYGYTF

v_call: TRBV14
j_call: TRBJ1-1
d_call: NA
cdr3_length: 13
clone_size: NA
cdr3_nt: TGTGCCAGCAGCCAATGGCTCAGTACTGAAGCTTTCTTT
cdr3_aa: CASSQWLSTEAFF

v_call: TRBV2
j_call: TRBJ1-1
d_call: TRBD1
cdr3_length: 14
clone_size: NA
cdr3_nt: TGTGCCAGCAGGGACCAGGGGGTGAACACTGAAGCTTTCTTT
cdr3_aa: CASRDQGVNTEAFF

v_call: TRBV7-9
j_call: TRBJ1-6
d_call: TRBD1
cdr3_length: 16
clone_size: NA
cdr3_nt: TGTGCCAGCAGCCCAAAAGGACAGGGGGCCTTTGGGACCCTCCACTTT
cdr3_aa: CASSPKGQGAFGTLHF

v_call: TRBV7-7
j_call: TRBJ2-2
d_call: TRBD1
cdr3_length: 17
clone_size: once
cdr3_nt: TGTGCTAGCAGCTTACAGCCCGGGACAGGGATACCCGGGGAGCTGTTTTTT
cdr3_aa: CASSLQPGTGIPGELFF

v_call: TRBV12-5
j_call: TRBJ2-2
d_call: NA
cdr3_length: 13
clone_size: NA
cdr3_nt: TGTGCTAGTGGTTTGTCGGGGACCGGGGAGCTGTTTTTT
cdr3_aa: CASGLSGTGELFF

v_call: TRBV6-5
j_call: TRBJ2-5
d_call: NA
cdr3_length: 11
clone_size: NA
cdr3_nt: TGTGCCAGCAGCAACCAAGAGACCCAGTACTTC
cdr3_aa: CASSNQETQYF

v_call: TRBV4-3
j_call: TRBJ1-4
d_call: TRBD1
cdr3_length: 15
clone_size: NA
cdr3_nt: TGCGCCAGCAGCGATCGCCCAGGGGGCCCTGAAAAACTGTTTTTT
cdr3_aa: CASSDRPGGPEKLFF

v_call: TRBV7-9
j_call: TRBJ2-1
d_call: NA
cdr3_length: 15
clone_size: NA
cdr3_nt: TGTGCCAGCAGCTTAAAGCTTTCCTCAGGCAATGAGCAGTTCTTC
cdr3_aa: CASSLKLSSGNEQFF

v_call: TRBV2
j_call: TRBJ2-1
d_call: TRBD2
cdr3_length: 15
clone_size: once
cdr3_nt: TGTGCCAGTTTTCCGGCGGGGGGGCCGGGCAATGAGCAGTTCTTC
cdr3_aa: CASFPAGGPGNEQFF

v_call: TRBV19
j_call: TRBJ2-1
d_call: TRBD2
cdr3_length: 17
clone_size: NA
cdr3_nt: TGTGCCAGTAGTGGATATCAGCGGGGGGCCGTCGGAGATGAGCAGTTCTTC
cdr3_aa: CASSGYQRGAVGDEQFF

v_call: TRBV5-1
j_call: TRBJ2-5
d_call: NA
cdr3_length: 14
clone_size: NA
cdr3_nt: TGCGCCAGCAGCTTTACGGGGGACGGGGAGACCCAGTACTTC
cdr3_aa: CASSFTGDGETQYF

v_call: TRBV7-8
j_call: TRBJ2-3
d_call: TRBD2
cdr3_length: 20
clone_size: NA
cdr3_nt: TGTGCCAGCAGCTTAAATAAGTTACCTAGGAGCGGGGGGGCTGGAGATACGCAGTATTTT
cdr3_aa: CASSLNKLPRSGGAGDTQYF